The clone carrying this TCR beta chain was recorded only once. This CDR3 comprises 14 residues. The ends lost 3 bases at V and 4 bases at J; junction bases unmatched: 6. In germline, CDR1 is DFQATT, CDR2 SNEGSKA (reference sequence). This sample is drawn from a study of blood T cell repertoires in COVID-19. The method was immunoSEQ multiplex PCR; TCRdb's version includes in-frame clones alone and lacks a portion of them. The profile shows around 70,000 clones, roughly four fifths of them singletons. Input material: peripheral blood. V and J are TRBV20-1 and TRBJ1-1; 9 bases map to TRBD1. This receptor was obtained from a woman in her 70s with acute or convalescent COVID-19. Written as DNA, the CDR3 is TGCAGTGCTAGTGGGGACAGGGTTAGCACTGAAGCTTTCTTT. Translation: CSASGDRVSTEAFF.